Listed below are T cell receptor beta chains from one sample, sequenced in a study of T cell responses to AZD1222 COVID-19 vaccine. Sequencing was performed with immunoSEQ multiplex PCR; in TCRdb, only in-frame clones are kept and a portion is missing. This table holds 150,000 or so clones, approximately 93% found once. This sample comprised peripheral blood, obtained on day 0 of AZD1222 vaccination. These TCRs come from an adult in good health. The CDR3 runs from the conserved cysteine through the conserved F or W. D genes are given only for firm matches. Size values are once, few and many counts, or a class for expanded clones, and some rows have none.

v_call	j_call	d_call	cdr3_length	clone_size	cdr3_aa	cdr3_nt
TRBV19	TRBJ2-3	.	13	.	CASSTSSADTQYF	TGTGCCAGTAGTACTAGTAGCGCAGATACGCAGTATTTT
TRBV11-1	TRBJ1-1	TRBD1	13	once	CASSGQGATEAFF	TGTGCCAGCAGCGGACAGGGGGCCACTGAAGCTTTCTTT
TRBV10-1	TRBJ1-5	TRBD1	14	.	CASSETGEKQPQHF	TGCGCCAGCAGCGAGACAGGGGAAAAACAGCCCCAGCATTTT
TRBV27	TRBJ2-1	.	14	.	CASSPLGGLNEQFF	TGTGCCAGCAGTCCCCTAGGGGGTCTGAATGAGCAGTTCTTC
TRBV5-1	TRBJ2-7	TRBD1	15	once	CASSLTGTGKVEQYF	TGCGCCAGCAGCCTCACCGGGACAGGGAAAGTCGAGCAGTACTTC
TRBV19	TRBJ2-1	.	15	.	CARRNWRDRSNEQFF	TGTGCCAGGAGAAATTGGCGGGACCGAAGCAATGAGCAGTTCTTC
TRBV2	TRBJ1-5	.	13	.	CASSRDLNQPQHF	TGTGCCAGCAGCCGGGATCTTAATCAGCCCCAGCATTTT
TRBV7-9	TRBJ1-2	TRBD1	14	.	CASSPQTGTDGYTF	TGTGCCAGCAGCCCGCAGACAGGGACGGATGGCTACACCTTC
TRBV30	TRBJ1-4	TRBD1	15	.	CAWSVMGTGVEKLFF	TGTGCCTGGAGTGTAATGGGGACAGGGGTGGAAAAACTGTTTTTT
TRBV4-2	TRBJ1-2	.	12	.	CASSHGSGGYTF	TGTGCCAGCAGCCACGGCTCGGGTGGCTACACCTTC
TRBV5-5	TRBJ2-1	TRBD2	16	.	CASSPGAGATYNEQFF	TGTGCCAGCAGCCCGGGAGCGGGAGCGACCTACAATGAGCAGTTCTTC
TRBV7-7	TRBJ2-1	TRBD1	16	.	CASSSTAGTGFNEQFF	TGTGCTAGCAGCTCAACCGCCGGGACAGGCTTTAATGAGCAGTTCTTC
TRBV5-6	TRBJ2-1	.	15	.	CASSLVLGSYNEQFF	TGTGCCAGCAGCTTGGTGTTAGGTTCCTACAATGAGCAGTTCTTC
TRBV5-1	TRBJ2-2	.	14	once	CASSFDGTTGELFF	TGCGCCAGCAGCTTCGACGGAACCACCGGGGAGCTGTTTTTT
TRBV5-1	TRBJ1-1	.	13	.	CASFQGLNTEAFF	TGCGCCAGCTTCCAGGGGCTGAACACTGAAGCTTTCTTT
TRBV19	TRBJ1-2	.	13	.	CASSIALNYGYTF	TGTGCCAGTAGTATCGCCCTTAACTATGGCTACACCTTC
TRBV11-3	TRBJ2-3	TRBD2	16	.	CASSWGLAGATDTQYF	TGTGCCAGCAGCTGGGGACTAGCGGGGGCCACAGATACGCAGTATTTT
TRBV6-2/TRBV6-3	TRBJ1-2	.	14	.	CASSSTTVSYGYTF	TGTGCCAGCAGTTCGACGACAGTTTCCTATGGCTACACCTTC
TRBV5-8	TRBJ2-1	.	16	.	CASSATGTPLDNEQFF	TGTGCCAGCAGCGCAACCGGGACTCCTCTTGACAATGAGCAGTTCTTC
TRBV4-1	TRBJ1-1	.	13	.	CASSHTVNTEAFF	TGCGCCAGCAGCCACACAGTGAACACTGAAGCTTTCTTT
TRBV18	TRBJ1-1	.	14	.	CASSPPAANTEAFF	TGTGCCAGCTCACCACCGGCGGCGAACACTGAAGCTTTCTTT
TRBV6-1	TRBJ1-2	.	12	.	CASSEGTSGYTF	TGTGCCAGCAGTGAAGGGACGAGCGGCTACACCTTC
TRBV6-1	TRBJ1-5	.	11	.	CASSEGQPQHF	TGTGCCAGCAGTGAAGGGCAGCCCCAGCATTTT
TRBV5-8	TRBJ2-5	.	14	.	CASSLRGEEETQYF	TGTGCCAGCAGCTTAAGAGGCGAAGAAGAGACCCAGTACTTC
TRBV5-6	TRBJ2-3	.	14	.	CASSLDWGADTQYF	TGTGCCAGCAGCTTGGATTGGGGCGCAGATACGCAGTATTTT
TRBV5-8	TRBJ2-7	.	15	once	CASSFLGERYYEQYF	TGTGCCAGCAGCTTTCTAGGGGAGAGGTACTACGAGCAGTACTTC
TRBV5-6	TRBJ2-5	TRBD2	15	.	CASSLASGSGETQYF	TGTGCCAGCAGCTTGGCTAGCGGGAGTGGGGAGACCCAGTACTTC
TRBV5-1	TRBJ2-5	.	13	.	CASSLAGPETQYF	TGCGCCAGCAGCTTGGCAGGGCCTGAGACCCAGTACTTC
TRBV4-1	TRBJ1-6	.	13	.	CASSQDFNKVLHF	TGCGCCAGCAGCCAAGATTTCAATAAAGTTCTCCACTTT
TRBV5-8	TRBJ1-1	TRBD1	14	once	CASSRDRGNTEAFF	TGTGCCAGCAGCCGGGACAGGGGGAACACTGAAGCTTTCTTT
TRBV6-5	TRBJ2-7	.	15	.	CASTLYSLNPHEQYF	TGTGCCAGCACCCTCTACAGCCTGAACCCCCACGAGCAGTACTTC
TRBV6-5	TRBJ1-5	.	15	.	CASSYSAVGNQPQHF	TGTGCCAGCAGTTACTCGGCTGTAGGTAATCAGCCCCAGCATTTT
TRBV16	TRBJ2-1	.	17	.	CASSPFRLGGGPHEQFF	TGTGCCAGCAGCCCCTTCCGCTTAGGGGGAGGGCCACATGAGCAGTTCTTC
TRBV6-2/TRBV6-3	TRBJ1-5	TRBD1	19	.	CASSYLDRSGVESNQPQHF	TGTGCCAGCAGTTACCTGGACAGGTCGGGGGTAGAGAGCAATCAGCCCCAGCATTTT
TRBV3-1/TRBV3-2	TRBJ2-7	.	14	once	CASSHRGGSYEQYF	TGTGCCAGCAGCCATCGAGGGGGTTCCTACGAGCAGTACTTC
TRBV7-9	TRBJ2-3	.	16	once	CASSLVSGARGDTQYF	TGTGCCAGCAGCTTAGTATCGGGGGCGCGGGGAGATACGCAGTATTTT
TRBV4-1	TRBJ1-5	.	16	.	CASSQGRGGRNQPQHF	TGCGCCAGCAGCCAAGGACGGGGCGGCCGCAATCAGCCCCAGCATTTT
TRBV27	TRBJ2-7	TRBD1	14	.	CASSFRQGWREQYF	TGTGCCAGCAGTTTCAGACAGGGCTGGCGCGAGCAGTACTTC
TRBV5-1	TRBJ1-2	.	13	.	CASSSGALYGYTF	TGCGCCAGCAGCTCAGGGGCTCTCTATGGCTACACCTTC
TRBV6-5	TRBJ1-5	.	13	.	CASSYTGNQPQHF	TGTGCCAGCAGTTACACCGGAAATCAGCCCCAGCATTTT
TRBV28	TRBJ1-5	.	15	.	CASSLVGRSNQPQHF	TGTGCCAGCAGTTTAGTAGGCAGGTCCAATCAGCCCCAGCATTTT
TRBV6-5	TRBJ2-7	TRBD1	13	.	CASTGQDSYEQYF	TGTGCCAGCACGGGACAGGACTCCTACGAGCAGTACTTC
TRBV6-1	TRBJ2-1	TRBD1	17	.	CASSDRNGQGIYNEQFF	TGTGCCAGCAGTGATCGAAACGGACAGGGGATTTACAATGAGCAGTTCTTC
TRBV29-1	TRBJ2-6	TRBD1	16	.	CSVAGTGDSGANVLTF	TGCAGCGTTGCCGGGACAGGGGACTCTGGGGCCAACGTCCTGACTTTC
TRBV11-2	TRBJ1-2	TRBD1	15	.	CASSVNPGQGDGYTF	TGTGCCAGCAGTGTCAACCCGGGACAGGGGGATGGCTACACCTTC
TRBV27	TRBJ1-2	TRBD1	15	once	CASSFLGQGAYGYTF	TGTGCCAGCAGTTTCTTGGGACAGGGGGCATATGGCTACACCTTC
TRBV4-2	TRBJ2-2	.	14	once	CASSQDGASGELFF	TGTGCCAGCAGCCAAGATGGGGCATCCGGGGAGCTGTTTTTT
TRBV7-2	TRBJ2-5	TRBD2	15	.	CASSLGAGTQETQYF	TGTGCCAGCAGCTTAGGAGCGGGGACCCAAGAGACCCAGTACTTC
TRBV5-1	TRBJ1-5	TRBD1	15	few	CASSSTGGDNQPQHF	TGCGCCAGCAGCTCTACAGGGGGGGACAATCAGCCCCAGCATTTT
TRBV4-1	TRBJ2-7	.	15	.	CASSQGFIGSYEQYF	TGCGCCAGCAGCCAAGGATTTATCGGGAGTTACGAGCAGTACTTC
TRBV7-8	TRBJ1-5	TRBD1	15	.	CASSSGGLGNQPQHF	TGTGCCAGCAGCTCAGGGGGCCTGGGCAATCAGCCCCAGCATTTT